What follows are 13 T cell receptor beta chains derived from one specimen sequenced in a study of shared clonotypes between healthy human individuals. Sequencing was performed with immunoSEQ multiplex PCR; in TCRdb, only in-frame clones are kept and a portion is missing. The sample has under 750,000 clones; 72% are singletons. Material for sequencing was memory CD4+ T cells sorted from blood. Subset reported: CD45RA-negative fraction. The receptor set was obtained from a woman in her 30s in good health.

This chain uses TRBV4-1 with TRBJ1-1; D gene uncertain. Looked up from germline, CDR1 is MGHRA and CDR2 is YSYEKL. The CDR3 length is 13 residues. The V end lost 4 bases, the J end lost 0 bases, and 6 bases lay between the germline ends. CDR3 region: CASSPEVNTEAFF. CDR3 sequence (DNA): TGCGCCAGCAGCCCAGAAGTGAACACTGAAGCTTTCTTT.

This sequence joins TRBV6-5 and TRBJ2-7, with 14 bases lining up with TRBD2. This CDR3 is built from 15 residues. V dropped 5 bases and J dropped 3; count of bases not matched to a gene: 3. CDR1 is MNHEY and CDR2 is SVGAGI in the germline V gene. The CDR3 spells CASSGTSGSYYEQYF. CDR3 in DNA: TGTGCCAGCAGTGGGACTAGCGGGAGTTACTACGAGCAGTACTTC.

J is TRBJ2-2 and V is TRBV28, with 8 bases lining up with TRBD2. The CDR3 has 16 amino acids. V shed 8 bases and J 1 base; nucleotides not matched to a gene: 9. CDR1 is MDHEN, CDR2 SYDVKM, per germline. The CDR3 bases are TGTGCCAGCCGCCCCACTACTAGCGGGAACACCGGGGAGCTGTTTTTT. As protein: CASRPTTSGNTGELFF.

Of note for this clone: This sample includes further DNA sequences coding for the same CDR3. The chain links TRBV5-1 to TRBJ2-1; the D gene could be TRBD1 or TRBD2 (6 bases each). The CDR3 consists of 15 residues. V was pared by 0 bases and J by 2 bases, with 9 bases between. Germline V CDR1 and CDR2: SGHRS, YFSETQ. CDR3: CASSLDRGAYNEQFF. CDR3 DNA sequence: TGCGCCAGCAGCTTGGATAGGGGGGCCTACAATGAGCAGTTCTTC.

This clone was counted a few times. The V call is TRBV29-1, the J call TRBJ1-5; TRBD1 aligns across 7 bases. Trimming removed 5 bases from V and 3 bases from J; junction bases left unmatched: 4. The CDR3 runs 13 residues. CDR1 SQVTM and CDR2 ANQGSEA come from the germline V gene. The CDR3, as DNA: TGCAGCGTTCGGGACAGCTTCAATCAGCCCCAGCATTTT. Translated, it gives CSVRDSFNQPQHF.

About this clone: The same CDR3 is also encoded by other DNA sequences in this sample. J is TRBJ2-7 and V is TRBV27, with unresolved D. Germline loops: CDR1 MNHEY, CDR2 SMNVEV (reference sequence). This CDR3 region has 13 residues. V shed 2 bases and J shed 5 bases, with 10 bases lying between them. The CDR3: CASSLNRIHEQYF. DNA of the CDR3: TGTGCCAGCAGTTTAAACAGAATCCACGAGCAGTACTTC.

This chain links TRBV4-2 with TRBJ1-2; 7 bases align to TRBD1. CDR1 is LGHNA and CDR2 is YNFKEQ in the germline V gene. V trimming: 3 bases; J trimming: 4 bases; junction bases outside the gene matches: 11. This CDR3 has 16 residues. DNA of the CDR3: TGTGCCAGCAGCCAGACGGGGACAGAAGTTTTCTATGGCTACACCTTC. It codes for CASSQTGTEVFYGYTF.

This chain uses TRBV2 with TRBJ1-1; D is undetermined. Trimming cost V 5 bases and J 0 bases, with 13 bases left between them. The CDR3 has 15 residues. Germline loops: CDR1 SNHLY, CDR2 FYNNEI. The DNA for the CDR3 is TGTGCCAGCAGTCCGGGCGGTCAGCTGAACACTGAAGCTTTCTTT. As protein: CASSPGGQLNTEAFF.

This chain connects TRBV19 to TRBJ2-1; 10 bases are shared with TRBD2. Looked up from germline, CDR1 is LNHDA and CDR2 is SQIVND (reference sequence). The CDR3 sequence is 16 residues long. V trimming: 6 bases; J trimming: 6 bases; junction bases outside the gene matches: 11. The CDR3 sequence is CASRPRGLASVNEQFF. CDR3 nucleotides: TGTGCCAGTAGACCCCGGGGACTAGCGTCGGTCAATGAGCAGTTCTTC.

The chain employs TRBV9 and TRBJ1-6, with 7 bases fitting TRBD1. Germline CDR1 is SGDLS and CDR2 is YYNGEE. The CDR3 is made up of 15 amino acids. Trimming removed 4 bases from V and 13 bases from J; junction bases left unmatched: 14. CDR3: CASSWGQPGDWPLHF. In DNA, the CDR3 is TGTGCCAGCAGCTGGGGACAGCCGGGTGACTGGCCCCTCCACTTT.

The chain links TRBV5-8 to TRBJ2-7; no clear D gene. Germline loops: CDR1 SGHTS, CDR2 YDEGEE. The CDR3 spans 13 residues. V gave up 4 bases and J gave up 1 base, with 9 bases separating them. The CDR3, as DNA: TGTGCCAGCAGCCATACCCTATCCTACGAGCAGTACTTC. Translating it yields CASSHTLSYEQYF.

The chain is built from TRBV11-2 and TRBJ2-2; tentative D call: TRBD2 (5 bases). Germline V gene data show CDR1 as SGHAT and CDR2 as FQNNGV. The V end lost 4 bases, the J end lost 5 bases, and 14 bases lay between the germline ends. The CDR3 is 15 amino acids. This CDR3 is CASSSYQEETGELFF. Here the CDR3 DNA reads TGTGCCAGCAGCTCCTATCAGGAGGAGACCGGGGAGCTGTTTTTT. The full variable domain, in which reference TRBV11-2 and TRBJ2-2 provide the parts outside the CDR3, is EAGVAQSPRYKIIEKRQSVAFWCNPISGHATLYWYQQILGQGPKLLIQFQNNGVVDDSQLPKDRFSAERLKGVDSTLKIQPAKLEDSAVYLCASSSYQEETGELFFGEGSRLTVL.

This sequence joins TRBV19 and TRBJ2-1, with a possible D match to TRBD1 (6 bases). Trimming took 2 bases from V and 8 from J, leaving 19 bases between them. Germline V gives CDR1 LNHDA, CDR2 SQIVND (reference sequence). The CDR3 sequence is 16 residues long. In DNA, the CDR3 is TGTGCCAGTAGTATAATTCAGCACAGGGCCGCCGATGAGCAGTTCTTC. Protein sequence: CASSIIQHRAADEQFF.